The present T cell receptor (beta chain) was sequenced within a study of blood T cell repertoires in COVID-19. Germline values: CDR1 MNHEY, CDR2 SVGEGT. The CDR3 covers 17 residues. Losses at the gene ends were 5 bases for V and 3 bases for J; bases not matched to a gene: 9. Here immunoSEQ multiplex PCR was the method, and the copy in TCRdb shows in-frame clones only, minus some. The top ten hold roughly 1.9% of the sample, which has 350,000 to 550,000 clones, about 85% seen once. Sequenced sample: PBMCs or T cells enriched from blood (not recorded which). This receptor was identified in a woman aged 18-29 years with acute COVID-19. The genes are TRBV6-2 or TRBV6-3 and TRBJ2-6; 8 bases agree with TRBD2. Here the CDR3 DNA reads TGTGCCAGCAGTCGCGATAGCGGGATGTATGGGGCCAACGTCCTGACTTTC. This translates into CASSRDSGMYGANVLTF.